This TCR beta chain originates from a study of T cells in tumors after PD-1 blockade (dated by TCRdb to the late 2010s). Background for the entire study: Patients with prior checkpoint blockade, systemic immunosuppressant use, or recent radiotherapy or other anti-cancer therapy within 4 weeks were excluded. Peripheral blood samples averaged around 110,000 TCR templates (range roughly 24,679-270,000) and 37,000 or so unique clonotypes. Some patients also continued taking vismodegib 150 mg daily during anti-PD-1 treatment. To compare clonotypes in blood and tumor, bulk TCR sequencing was done on some 10 peripheral blood samples taken from roughly 5 patients. Clinical response was assessed using RECIST version 1.1. Pembrolizumab 200 mg every 3 weeks or cemiplimab 350 mg every 2 weeks was administered to patients. Paired single-cell RNA and TCR sequencing was performed on site-matched tumors from BCC or SCC patients before and after anti-PD-1 therapy.

The time point label of this sample denotes: before anti-PD-1 therapy. Genomic DNA extracted from tumor biopsies or peripheral blood was used for bulk TCRbeta sequencing, with input ranging from about 616 ng to 6,500 ng. Every patient had histologically proven advanced or metastatic basal or squamous cell carcinoma and was a poor candidate for surgical resection. Of the approximately 10 patients making up the basal cell carcinoma cohort, several underwent bulk tumor TCR sequencing. The immunoSEQ platform was used to carry out deep TCRbeta sequencing. The original methods were these. For further analysis, only productive rearrangements were exported from the immunoSEQ Analyzer. T cell phenotypes were assigned to bulk TCRbeta clonotypes by matching to single-cell RNA+TCR-seq clones sharing the same TCRbeta sequence. Using bulk TCR sequencing data, clone enrichment in tumor was calculated by dividing a clone's tumor frequency by the same clone's PBMC frequency. TCRs were sorted with GLIPH into specificity groups, meaning clusters of distinct TCRs that share CDR3 motifs and likely recognize common antigens. Entries here come from immuneACCESS through TCRdb and include only in-frame sequences with V and J called. Some clones fail to appear in such tables; in the studies checked, an unresolved V gene covers under half of the shortfall, and the cause of the remainder is unknown. D and trimming were read from the DNA, whereas the V and J calls and clone size are those reported in that table. The sample table contains about 47,000 clones; only one count was recorded for 79% of them. The leading ten clones occupy roughly a sixth of the sample.

Study-level results and caveats: Around 41% of tumor TCR clonotypes were found in blood, and some novel exhausted tumor clones appeared in pre-treatment blood, suggesting peripheral recruitment. Where the novel T cell clones came from was not identified, and possible sources could include lymphoid organs or rare unexpanded clones inside the tumor or in the tumor periphery.

Details on this clone: The target of this receptor is not known. Nothing much larger sits one base from this clone, and base qualities are not available.

From the cysteine up to the phenylalanine, the CDR3 has a length of 16 residues. CDR3 DNA is the only sequence kept; it has 48 bases, read in frame from the first base. In the germline V gene (reference sequence), CDR1 corresponds to LNHDA and CDR2 to SQIVND. The junction shows trimming of 7 bases on V and 5 bases on J, plus 20 bases between the germline ends. In this chain, TRBV19 is recombined with TRBJ1-4; the D gene is possibly TRBD1, with 5 bases matching. The clonotype was recovered from a human donor with basal cell carcinoma. Sequenced material: PBMCs, taken before anti-PD-1 treatment. The nucleotides read TGTGCCAGTAAGAGGGGCCCAAGGCTTGTGAATGAAAAACTGTTTTTT. The resulting protein is CASKRGPRLVNEKLFF.